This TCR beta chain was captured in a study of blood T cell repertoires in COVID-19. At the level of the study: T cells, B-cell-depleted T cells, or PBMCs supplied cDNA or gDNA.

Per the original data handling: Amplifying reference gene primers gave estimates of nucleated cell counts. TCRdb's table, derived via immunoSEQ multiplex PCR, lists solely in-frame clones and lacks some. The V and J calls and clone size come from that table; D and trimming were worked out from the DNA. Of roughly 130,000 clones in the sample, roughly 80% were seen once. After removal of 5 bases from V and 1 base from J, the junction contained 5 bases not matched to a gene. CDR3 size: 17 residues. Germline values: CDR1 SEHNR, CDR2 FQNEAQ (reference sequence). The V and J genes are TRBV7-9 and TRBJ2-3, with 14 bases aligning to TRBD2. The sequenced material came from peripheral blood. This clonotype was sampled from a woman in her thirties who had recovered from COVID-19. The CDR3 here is CASSPQGLAGGTDTQYF. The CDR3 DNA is TGTGCCAGCAGCCCCCAGGGACTAGCGGGAGGCACAGATACGCAGTATTTT.